Reported below is one T cell receptor beta chain. Its antigen is currently unknown. The record originates from a study of somatic mutations in cytotoxic T cells in rheumatoid arthritis. Both CD4+ and CD8+ cells were separated through positive magnetic bead selection, and their purity was verified using flow cytometry. This CDR3 has 16 amino acids. The germline V gene encodes CDR1 SGHAT and CDR2 FQNNGV. Germline trimming cut 5 bases from V and 7 bases from J; bases unmatched to any gene: 11. TCRdb keeps only in-frame clones here, not all; method: immunoSEQ multiplex PCR. The sample lists about 19,000 clones, about four fifths seen once, with roughly 27% in the top ten. Study results and caveats: Some patients, about an eighth of the roughly 65, had a largest CD8+ clone that exceeded 20% of CD8+ cells. Between rheumatoid arthritis patients and age-matched healthy controls, CD8+ T-cell clonality showed no significant difference. An increase in CD8+ clonality with age was seen in rheumatoid arthritis patients but not in healthy controls.

This receptor was identified in an adult with rheumatoid arthritis. The rearrangement joins TRBV11-2 to TRBJ2-1; 10 nucleotides align to TRBD2. The sample consisted of CD8+ T cells sorted from blood. DNA for the CDR3: TGTGCCAGCAGCGTATTAGCGGGAGGAGGTAAAAATGAGCAGTTCTTC. Amino acid sequence: CASSVLAGGGKNEQFF.